This T cell receptor (beta chain) was recovered during a study of blood T cells in healthy people across ages. The germline gives CDR1 SGHRS, CDR2 YFSETQ. Trimming at V came to 5 bases and at J to 3 bases, leaving 8 bases not matched to a gene. This CDR3 is 15 amino acids long. A second PCR of about 7 to 12 cycles used a sample-barcoded 5' primer and a J-beta primer mix. Every cDNA was tagged by a template-switch adaptor with 12 random nucleotides. TCRdb fed the 5' RACE reads into MiXCR, producing one record per CDR3 protein. The sample includes roughly 650,000 distinct CDR3 sequences, less than 40% seen only once; the top ten take 15% to 19%. This clonotype was detected many times.

V is TRBV5-1 and J is TRBJ2-3, with 8 bases that match TRBD1. This sequence was found in a woman older than 75 in good health. Specimen: blood. The CDR3 is CASSPGGSWTDTQYF. The CDR3 DNA reads as TGCGCCAGCAGTCCAGGGGGCAGTTGGACAGATACGCAGTATTTT.